Listed here are 18 T cell receptor beta chains from one sample, sequenced in a study of identical twins. TCRdb reprocessed the 5' RACE reads with MiXCR, giving one entry per CDR3 protein. The table has about 920,000 distinct CDR3 sequences, roughly an eighth seen once. The same specimen was also included in a second study, on yellow fever vaccine responses in identical twins.

The source material was PBMCs. Source of these receptors: a woman younger than 35 in good health.

This clonotype was counted only a few times. V is TRBV29-1 and J is TRBJ1-2; D remains ambiguous. V lost 2 bases and J lost 4, with 5 bases in between. This CDR3 has 11 amino acids. CDR1 and CDR2 (germline): SQVTM, ANQGSEA. CDR3 amino acids: CSVESSYGYTF. The CDR3 DNA reads TGCAGCGTTGAAAGCAGCTATGGCTACACCTTC.

The V call is TRBV12-3 or TRBV12-4, the J call TRBJ1-5, with 7 bases lining up with TRBD1. The CDR3 runs 15 residues. J was trimmed by 6 bases and V by 3 bases; bases with no gene match: 8. Here the CDR3 reads CASSFDRVSPQPQHF. The DNA for the CDR3 is TGTGCCAGCAGTTTCGACAGGGTATCCCCTCAGCCCCAGCATTTT.

Only a few counts were recorded for this clonotype. This sequence joins TRBV5-6 and TRBJ2-5; the D is unclear. Deletions cut 1 base from V and 5 bases from J, with 15 bases between. This CDR3 has 15 residues. CDR1 is SGHDT, CDR2 YYEEEE, per germline. CDR3 region: CASSLWQPRGETQYF. In nucleotides, the CDR3 is TGTGCCAGCAGCTTGTGGCAACCCCGTGGGGAGACCCAGTACTTC.

This clonotype was counted a few times. The chain couples TRBV29-1 to TRBJ2-1, with D perhaps TRBD1 (5 bases). Germline CDR1 is SQVTM and CDR2 is ANQGSEA. The CDR3 is made up of 13 amino acids. Trimming removed 3 bases from V and 5 bases from J, with 11 bases in between. CDR3 sequence reads: CSVDRVIDNEQFF. CDR3 in DNA: TGCAGCGTTGACAGGGTTATCGACAATGAGCAGTTCTTC.

This clonotype came up a few times. CDR3: CASSQTEGRGETQYF. The CDR3 DNA reads TGTGCCAGCAGCCAAACCGAGGGGCGGGGGGAGACCCAGTACTTC. The rearrangement uses TRBV3-1 and TRBJ2-5, with TRBD2 matching over 7 bases. CDR3 size: 15 residues. CDR1 LGHDT and CDR2 YNNKEL come from the germline V gene (reference sequence). J was trimmed by 5 bases and V by 2 bases; bases with no gene match: 8.

This clonotype has more than one count but fewer than ten. The gene calls are TRBV18 and TRBJ2-7; perhaps TRBD2 as D (5 bases). The CDR3 is 14 residues long. With 6 bases removed from V and 7 bases from J, the gap between germline ends came to 19 bases. Germline assignment: CDR1 KGHSH and CDR2 LQKENI. The CDR3 DNA is TGTGCCAGCTCCCTGGGAGCGGATCGAAGAGAGCAGTACTTC. Translating it yields CASSLGADRREQYF. The variable domain in full, with the rest retrieved from reference TRBV18 and TRBJ2-7, is NAGVMQNPRHLVRRRGQEARLRCSPMKGHSHVYWYRQLPEEGLKFMVYLQKENIIDESGMPKERFSAEFPKEGPSILRIQQVVRGDSAAYFCASSLGADRREQYFGPGTRLTVT.

The J gene is TRBJ2-2, the V gene TRBV20-1; 10 bases map to TRBD2. CDR3 length equals 14 residues. With 3 bases clipped from V and 6 bases from J, the junction kept 4 bases outside the gene matches. Per germline, CDR1 DFQATT and CDR2 SNEGSKA (reference sequence). CDR3: CSASASGGAGELFF. In nucleotides, the CDR3 is TGCAGTGCTAGTGCTAGCGGGGGAGCCGGGGAGCTGTTTTTT.

This clonotype was detected a few times. DNA of the CDR3: TGTGCCAGCTCACCACAACCAACTAACTATGGCTACACCTTC. This codes for CASSPQPTNYGYTF. The rearrangement links TRBV18 to TRBJ1-2; D is unresolved. The germline V gene has CDR1 KGHSH and CDR2 LQKENI. This CDR3 spans 14 amino acids. V lost 1 base, J lost 0 bases, and 6 bases lay in between.

This clonotype was counted at least ten times. This chain links TRBV12-3 or TRBV12-4 with TRBJ2-5; D may be TRBD2 (6 bases). The ends were cut back, 5 bases at V and 4 bases at J, with 11 bases in the middle. The CDR3 covers 13 residues. Here the CDR3 reads CASSAGPGETQYF. The CDR3 DNA reads TGTGCCAGCAGTGCGGGGCCTGGAGAGACCCAGTACTTC.

This clonotype has just one count. The V and J genes are TRBV11-2 and TRBJ2-1; TRBD2 agrees at 12 bases. The germline V gene has CDR1 SGHAT and CDR2 FQNNGV. The CDR3 runs 17 residues. V dropped 2 bases and J dropped 6; count of bases not matched to a gene: 8. The CDR3 region has the DNA TGTGCCAGCAGCTTACTTCGCCTAGCGGGGGGGCTCAATGAGCAGTTCTTC. It translates to CASSLLRLAGGLNEQFF. The whole variable domain, remainder taken from reference TRBV11-2 and TRBJ2-1, is EAGVAQSPRYKIIEKRQSVAFWCNPISGHATLYWYQQILGQGPKLLIQFQNNGVVDDSQLPKDRFSAERLKGVDSTLKIQPAKLEDSAVYLCASSLLRLAGGLNEQFFGPGTRLTVL.

The V call is TRBV12-3 or TRBV12-4, the J call TRBJ2-6; D is perhaps TRBD1 (6 bases). The CDR3 has 16 residues. Trimming left V 5 bases short and J 2 bases short, with 13 bases between. The CDR3 DNA is TGTGCCAGCAGTAGAACTACAGGGCCTGGGGCCAACGTCCTGACTTTC. Protein: CASSRTTGPGANVLTF.

The J gene is TRBJ2-1, the V gene TRBV5-1; the match to TRBD2 covers 10 bases. V dropped 4 bases and J dropped 8; count of bases not matched to a gene: 12. This CDR3 spans 16 amino acids. Looked up from germline, CDR1 is SGHRS and CDR2 is YFSETQ. The CDR3 loop is CASSHRSGGFLDEQFF. CDR3 DNA: TGCGCCAGCAGCCACCGTAGCGGGGGGTTTTTGGATGAGCAGTTCTTC. Drawing the rest from reference TRBV5-1 and TRBJ2-1, the complete variable domain is KAGVTQTPRYLIKTRGQQVTLSCSPISGHRSVSWYQQTPGQGLQFLFEYFSETQRNKGNFPGRFSGRQFSNSRSEMNVSTLELGDSALYLCASSHRSGGFLDEQFFGPGTRLTVL.

V is TRBV5-1 and J is TRBJ1-1; D gene ambiguous. The CDR3 consists of 15 residues. The V end was cut by 4 bases, the J end by 4 bases, with 17 bases between. The germline V gene has CDR1 SGHRS and CDR2 YFSETQ. This chain's CDR3 is CASSDGPLSGTEAFF. The CDR3 DNA reads TGCGCCAGCAGCGATGGGCCACTCTCGGGCACTGAAGCTTTCTTT.

This sequence joins TRBV2 and TRBJ2-1; TRBD2 aligns across 10 bases. Looked up from germline, CDR1 is SNHLY and CDR2 is FYNNEI. This CDR3 is 15 amino acids long. With 6 bases clipped from V and 5 bases from J, the junction kept 7 bases outside the gene matches. CDR3 DNA sequence: TGTGCCAGCAGGGGTAGCGGGGGGAGGAACAATGAGCAGTTCTTC. Translated, it gives CASRGSGGRNNEQFF.

This clonotype was detected many times. The chain links TRBV4-1 to TRBJ2-2, with TRBD1 as a possible D gene (7 bases). Trimming took off 3 bases at V and 4 bases at J, with 12 bases between the two ends. Germline V CDR1 and CDR2: MGHRA, YSYEKL. The CDR3 is 15 residues long. Here the CDR3 DNA reads TGCGCCAGCAGCCAGGGGACAGCGGGCACCGGGGAGCTGTTTTTT. Protein product: CASSQGTAGTGELFF.

This clonotype was observed a few times. This chain uses TRBV6-5 with TRBJ1-3, with 7 nucleotides matching TRBD1. This CDR3 comprises 15 residues. Germline V gives CDR1 MNHEY, CDR2 SVGAGI. V trimming: 0 bases; J trimming: 4 bases; junction bases outside the gene matches: 3. DNA for the CDR3: TGTGCCAGCAGTTACTCAACAGGGGTAGGAAACACCATATATTTT. It encodes CASSYSTGVGNTIYF.

The CDR3 DNA reads as TGTGCCAGCAGTCCAGGGCTACGGGCCTACGAGCAGTACTTC. Its translation: CASSPGLRAYEQYF. The chain couples TRBV28 to TRBJ2-7; D possibly corresponds to TRBD1 (5 bases). Germline CDR1 is MDHEN and CDR2 is SYDVKM. V dropped 5 bases and J dropped 2 bases, with 13 bases sitting between them. The CDR3 is 14 amino acids. The entire variable domain, with the rest obtained from reference TRBV28 and TRBJ2-7, is as follows: DVKVTQSSRYLVKRTGEKVFLECVQDMDHENMFWYRQDPGLGLRLIYFSYDVKMKEKGDIPEGYSVSREKKERFSLILESASTNQTSMYLCASSPGLRAYEQYFGPGTRLTVT.

This chain connects TRBV12-3 or TRBV12-4 to TRBJ2-3; tentative D call: TRBD2 (5 bases). V was pared by 6 bases and J by 2 bases, with 9 bases between. CDR3 length: 13 amino acids. The CDR3 DNA is TGTGCCAGCAGCCGGGGAGACACAGATACGCAGTATTTT. As protein: CASSRGDTDTQYF.